The TCR beta chain under discussion was sequenced for a study of technical replicates of blood from several donors. Per the germline V gene, CDR1 is LNHDA and CDR2 is SQIVND (reference sequence). V lost 7 bases, J lost 6 bases, and 15 bases lay in between. CDR3 length: 13 residues. Clones were sequenced by immunoSEQ multiplex PCR, and TCRdb holds only the in-frame ones, with some missing. Of tens of thousands of clones listed, about 95% were seen once; the top ten hold around 3%. Sequenced: PBMCs. The chain uses TRBV19 and TRBJ1-2; possibly TRBD1 for D (5 bases). This receptor was obtained from a human donor in good health. Some clones in this sample may be carry-over from other donors' samples. The CDR3 region has the DNA TGTGCCAGTACCCCCCGCCAGGGTAATGGCTACACCTTC. This gives the protein CASTPRQGNGYTF.